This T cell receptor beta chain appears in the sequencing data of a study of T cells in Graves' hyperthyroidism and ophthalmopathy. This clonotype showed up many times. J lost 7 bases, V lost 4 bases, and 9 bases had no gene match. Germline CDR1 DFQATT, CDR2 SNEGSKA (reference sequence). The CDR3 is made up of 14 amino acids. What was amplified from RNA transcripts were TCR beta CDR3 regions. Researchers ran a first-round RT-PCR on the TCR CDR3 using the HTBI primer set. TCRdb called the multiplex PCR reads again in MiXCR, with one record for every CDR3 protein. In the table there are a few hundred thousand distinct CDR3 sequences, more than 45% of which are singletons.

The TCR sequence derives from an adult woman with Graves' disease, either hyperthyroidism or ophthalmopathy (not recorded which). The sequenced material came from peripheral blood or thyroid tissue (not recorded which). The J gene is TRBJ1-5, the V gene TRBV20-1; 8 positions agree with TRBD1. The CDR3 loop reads CSAIQDRERQPQHF. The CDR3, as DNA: TGCAGTGCTATACAGGACAGGGAAAGACAGCCCCAGCATTTT.